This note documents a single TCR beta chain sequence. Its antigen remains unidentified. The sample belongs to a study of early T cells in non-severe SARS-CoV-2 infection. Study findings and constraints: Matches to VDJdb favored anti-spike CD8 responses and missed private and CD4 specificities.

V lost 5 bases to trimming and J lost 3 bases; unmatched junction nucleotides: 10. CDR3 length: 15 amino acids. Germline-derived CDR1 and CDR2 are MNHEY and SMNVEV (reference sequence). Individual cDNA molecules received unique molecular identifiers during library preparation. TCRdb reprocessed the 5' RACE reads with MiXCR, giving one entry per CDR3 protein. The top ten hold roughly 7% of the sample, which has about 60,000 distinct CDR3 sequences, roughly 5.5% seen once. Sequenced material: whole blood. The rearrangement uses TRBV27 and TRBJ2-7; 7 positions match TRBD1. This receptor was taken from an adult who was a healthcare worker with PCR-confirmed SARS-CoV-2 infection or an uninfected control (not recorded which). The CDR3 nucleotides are TGTGCCAGCAGTCCCGCCGGGACAGCAAGCTACGAGCAGTACTTC. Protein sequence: CASSPAGTASYEQYF.